The clone carrying this TCR beta chain was detected once. The antigen remains undetermined. Germline V gene lookup returns CDR1 SGHNT and CDR2 YYREEE (reference sequence). CDR3 length equals 15 residues. V lost 0 bases, J lost 6 bases, and 15 bases lay in between. Some clones are missing from TCRdb's copy, which holds only in-frame ones; the method was immunoSEQ multiplex PCR. The table has more than 100,000 clones, 90% to 95% seen once. This sample was taken from a study of T cell responses to AZD1222 COVID-19 vaccine. Study-level information: Analyses pooled second doses at about 4 or about 12 weeks. General study results and limits: Baseline seropositives among AZD1222 recipients totaled only five to seven. White British donors predominated, females outnumbered males, and clonal diversity was possibly underestimated.

V usage is TRBV5-4 and J usage is TRBJ1-1; D is undetermined. This receptor was identified in an adult in good health. Source: peripheral blood, taken on day 0 of AZD1222 vaccination. The CDR3 sequence: CASSLGLDRLSEAFF. CDR3 coding DNA: TGTGCCAGCAGCTTGGGTCTGGATAGGTTGTCTGAAGCTTTCTTT.